This T cell receptor beta chain was sequenced during a study of human T cells and chemical hapten exposure. Study summary: Upper inner arm skin measuring about 2 cm by about 2 cm received 2% DPC for sensitization.

Described time point: pre-sensitization, week 0. Treatment specified: therapeutic diphenylcyclopropenone sensitization with weekly scalp DPC. The starting material, unfractionated whole blood, was used for total RNA extraction. The V and J ends lost 0 bases and 2 bases respectively, with 7 bases between them. This CDR3 contains 14 residues. Germline CDR1 KGHSH, CDR2 LQKENI. General study results and limits: Patch test score rose with PT1 expanded TCR count, significant at thresholds 8, 16 and 32, not 4.

Individual cDNA molecules each carried unique molecular identifiers attached by the library. TCRdb redid the calling of the RACE reads with MiXCR, one entry per CDR3 protein. The sample includes 87,000 or so distinct CDR3 sequences, 8% to 10% seen only once; the top ten take approximately 3.8%. There are many counts of this clonotype. Its antigen is unidentified. The V call is TRBV18, the J call TRBJ1-2; D not resolved. This TCR was sampled from a woman aged 40 to 50 with alopecia areata. Some clones in this sample may be carry-over from other donors' samples. The input for sequencing was whole blood, taken in connection with sensitization to the hapten diphenylcyclopropenone (DPC). CDR3 sequence reads: CASSPPRGNYGYTF. DNA for the CDR3: TGTGCCAGCTCACCACCTCGAGGGAACTATGGCTACACCTTC.